These 12 T cell receptor beta chains were sequenced from one sample in a study of blood T cell repertoires in COVID-19. Method: immunoSEQ multiplex PCR; TCRdb's copy keeps in-frame clones and lacks some. The table includes over 40,000 clones, about 89% detected once. Sequenced material: peripheral blood. The receptors shown here come from a human donor in a cohort sampled during active COVID-19.

This chain connects TRBV2 to TRBJ1-2; no reliable D call. CDR3 length equals 12 residues. V was clipped by 10 bases and J by 1 base, with 10 bases between them. The germline V gene has CDR1 SNHLY and CDR2 FYNNEI. CDR3 sequence: CATARVNYGYTF. CDR3 DNA: TGTGCCACCGCGAGAGTTAACTATGGCTACACCTTC.

This chain links TRBV4-1 with TRBJ1-4; possible D gene TRBD1, 5 bases. Per the germline V gene, CDR1 is MGHRA and CDR2 is YSYEKL. This CDR3 is 15 amino acids long. V shed 4 bases and J shed 7 bases, with 16 bases lying between them. This chain's CDR3 is CASSPSGYWGEKLFF. In DNA, the CDR3 is TGCGCCAGCAGCCCCTCAGGGTACTGGGGTGAAAAACTGTTTTTT.

The CDR3 nucleotides are TGCGCCAGCAGCTTAGGTCAGGGCAATGAAAAACTGTTTTTT. This translates into CASSLGQGNEKLFF. The J gene is TRBJ1-4, the V gene TRBV5-1; weak D call: TRBD1 (5 bases). V lost 2 bases and J lost 5, with 10 bases in between. In germline, CDR1 is SGHRS, CDR2 YFSETQ. This CDR3 comprises 14 residues.

V and J are TRBV7-3 and TRBJ2-3; 10 positions agree with TRBD2. After removal of 5 bases from V and 2 bases from J, the junction contained 4 bases not matched to a gene. Germline CDR1 reads SGHTA; CDR2 reads FQGTGA. This CDR3 is 15 amino acids long. CDR3 region: CASSKLAGFTDTQYF. DNA for the CDR3: TGTGCCAGCAGCAAACTAGCGGGGTTCACAGATACGCAGTATTTT.

The chain employs TRBV20-1 and TRBJ1-5; 8 bases fit TRBD1. J lost 5 bases, V lost 3 bases, and 6 bases had no gene match. This CDR3 comprises 14 residues. CDR1 is DFQATT and CDR2 is SNEGSKA in the germline V gene (reference sequence). In nucleotides, the CDR3 is TGCAGTGCTAGTCGGACAGGGAGTTATCAGCCCCAGCATTTT. It codes for CSASRTGSYQPQHF.

The CDR3 DNA follows: TGCGCCAGCAGCTTGGATGGGGGGAAGGGTCAGCCCCAGCATTTT. Its translation: CASSLDGGKGQPQHF. The rearrangement links TRBV5-1 to TRBJ1-5; a weak D match, TRBD1 (5 bases). The germline CDR1 and CDR2 sequences are SGHRS and YFSETQ. V was shortened by 0 bases and J by 6 bases, with 13 bases between the two germline ends. The CDR3 spans 15 residues. The whole variable domain, remainder taken from reference TRBV5-1 and TRBJ1-5, is KAGVTQTPRYLIKTRGQQVTLSCSPISGHRSVSWYQQTPGQGLQFLFEYFSETQRNKGNFPGRFSGRQFSNSRSEMNVSTLELGDSALYLCASSLDGGKGQPQHFGDGTRLSIL.

The chain joins TRBV5-5 to TRBJ2-2; TRBD2 aligns across 7 bases. The CDR3 has 16 residues. V gave up 2 bases and J gave up 6 bases; unmatched junction bases: 10. Germline CDR1 SGHKS, CDR2 YYEKEE (reference sequence). The CDR3 bases are TGTGCCAGCAGCTTAAGGCAGGGAGGGCCCGCCGGGGAGCTGTTTTTT. It is translated as CASSLRQGGPAGELFF.

The CDR3 is CASSEPTSGGADEQFF. CDR3 sequence (DNA): TGCGCCAGCAGTGAACCGACTAGCGGGGGGGCGGATGAGCAGTTCTTC. This sequence joins TRBV10-1 and TRBJ2-1, with 14 bases matching TRBD2. The trim removed 3 bases at V and 8 bases at J, leaving 6 bases unmatched. Germline CDR1 WNHNN, CDR2 SYGVQD (reference sequence). The CDR3 loop spans 16 amino acids.

The gene calls are TRBV5-8 and TRBJ2-1; a weak D match, TRBD2 (6 bases). V dropped 6 bases and J dropped 9 bases, with 22 bases sitting between them. The CDR3 covers 15 residues. The germline V gene encodes CDR1 SGHTS and CDR2 YDEGEE. The CDR3 is CASTRAGLLGSEQFF. CDR3 coding DNA: TGTGCCAGCACCCGGGCGGGGCTTTTGGGGAGTGAGCAGTTCTTC.

The J gene is TRBJ1-1, the V gene TRBV11-2; D is unresolved. The V gene lost 5 bases and the J gene lost 5 bases, with 24 bases spanning the gap. CDR1 and CDR2 (germline): SGHAT, FQNNGV. This CDR3 is 17 amino acids long. The CDR3 reads CASSKGSRIGGSTEAFF. Here the CDR3 DNA reads TGTGCCAGCAGCAAAGGCTCAAGGATTGGAGGATCTACTGAAGCTTTCTTT.

The chain uses TRBV27 and TRBJ1-6; D unresolved. The V gene lost 0 bases and the J gene lost 0 bases, with 6 bases spanning the gap. Germline V gene lookup returns CDR1 MNHEY and CDR2 SMNVEV (reference sequence). There are 16 residues in the CDR3. The DNA of the CDR3 is TGTGCCAGCAGTTTATCGTCTGTCTCCTATAATTCACCCCTCCACTTT. Translated, it gives CASSLSSVSYNSPLHF.

This clone was counted once. This rearrangement joins TRBV7-3 to TRBJ2-1, with D possibly matching TRBD1 (6 bases). Trimming stripped 5 bases from V and 4 bases from J, with 18 bases between. The CDR3 spans 16 residues. The germline V gene encodes CDR1 SGHTA and CDR2 FQGTGA. CDR3 bases: TGTGCCAGCAGCCCCGGACAGCTATCCCTTTACAATGAGCAGTTCTTC. Its translation: CASSPGQLSLYNEQFF.